This is a list of T cell receptor beta chains from one sample in a study of shared clonotypes between healthy human individuals. This table comes from immunoSEQ multiplex PCR, and its TCRdb copy is limited to in-frame clones, with some not included. The table has more than 2 million clones, about 94% seen once; the top ten hold about 1.1%. The sequenced material came from naive CD8+ T cells sorted from blood. The receptors shown here come from a man between 18 and 29 years old in good health. Both conserved end residues are part of each CDR3. Each record gives: V gene, clone size, J gene, D gene, CDR3 DNA, CDR3 protein. The D gene is left open where the match is weak. The size of a clone is reported for some rows only, either as once, few or many, or as a class for expanded clones.

TRBV7-6	-	TRBJ2-3	TRBD2	TGTGCCAGCAGCCCCGGACTAGCGGGAGGACACACAGATACGCAGTATTTT	CASSPGLAGGHTDTQYF
TRBV2	-	TRBJ1-5	TRBD1	TGTGCCAGCAGACAGGGGTCGCCGGCTAGCAATCAGCCCCAGCATTTT	CASRQGSPASNQPQHF
TRBV6-6	-	TRBJ2-1	-	TGTGCCAGCAGTTACTCGAGTGGGGGGTGGGACAATGAGCAGTTCTTC	CASSYSSGGWDNEQFF
TRBV10-3	-	TRBJ2-7	TRBD2	TGTGCCATCAGCCCGAGACTAGCGGGAGGGTGGGAGCAGTACTTC	CAISPRLAGGWEQYF
TRBV28	-	TRBJ2-7	-	TGTGCCAGCAATCCAGGCGGGGCCTACGAGCAGTACTTC	CASNPGGAYEQYF
TRBV29-1	-	TRBJ2-1	TRBD2	TGCAGCGGGTGGACTAGCGGGATTACGGGTTACAATGAGCAGTTCTTC	CSGWTSGITGYNEQFF
TRBV7-6	-	TRBJ1-1	-	TGTGCCAGCAGTCAAGAAGTAGGGGCTGAAGCTTTCTTT	CASSQEVGAEAFF
TRBV2	-	TRBJ2-2	TRBD1	TGTGCCAGCAGTCCGGGACAGTACACCGGGGAGCTGTTTTTT	CASSPGQYTGELFF
TRBV6-1	-	TRBJ2-7	TRBD1	TGTGCCAGCAGGCTCCGGGACAGCCCTACGTGGGAGCAGTACTTC	CASRLRDSPTWEQYF
TRBV4-1	-	TRBJ2-7	TRBD1	TGCGCCAGCAGCCAAGATGATGGGACAGGGACCTACGAGCAGTACTTC	CASSQDDGTGTYEQYF
TRBV5-7	-	TRBJ2-2	-	TGTGCCAGCCCCCTGAAGGCCGGGGAGCTGTTTTTT	CASPLKAGELFF
TRBV9	-	TRBJ2-1	-	TGTGCCAGCAGCCCCCCAACAGGGATCTCCTACAATGAGCAGTTCTTC	CASSPPTGISYNEQFF
TRBV30	-	TRBJ2-1	TRBD1	TGTGCCTGGAGTGTAGGTCAGGGGGTCTCCTACAATGAGCAGTTCTTC	CAWSVGQGVSYNEQFF
TRBV13	-	TRBJ2-5	TRBD2	TGTGCCAGCAGCGAGAGAGCGGGGATCTATCAAGAGACCCAGTACTTC	CASSERAGIYQETQYF
TRBV13	once	TRBJ1-2	-	TGTGCCAGCAGCTTTGATTCAAACTATGGCTACACCTTC	CASSFDSNYGYTF
TRBV19	-	TRBJ2-1	TRBD2	TGTGCCAGTAGTATTCTAGCGGGCTACAATGAGCAGTTCTTC	CASSILAGYNEQFF
TRBV9	-	TRBJ2-3	TRBD1	TGTGCCAGCAGCGAAGGGACAGGTACACCTAGCACAGATACGCAGTATTTT	CASSEGTGTPSTDTQYF
TRBV10-2	once	TRBJ1-1	-	TGCGCCAGCAGTGACGAGGGGCCAAACACTGAAGCTTTCTTT	CASSDEGPNTEAFF
TRBV28	-	TRBJ2-5	-	TGTGCCAGCAGTTTATCTGGCGGCACCCAGTACTTC	CASSLSGGTQYF
TRBV30	-	TRBJ2-2	-	TGTGCCTGGAGTTGGGGATCCGGGGAGCTGTTTTTT	CAWSWGSGELFF
TRBV27	-	TRBJ2-5	-	TGTGCCAGCAGTTTACAATTAGCGGCCCAAGAGACCCAGTACTTC	CASSLQLAAQETQYF
TRBV4-1	-	TRBJ2-7	TRBD2	TGCGCCAGCAGCCACGTTTCCGTAGCGGGGAGCTCCTACGAGCAGTACTTC	CASSHVSVAGSSYEQYF